The 13 T cell receptor beta chains below were found in one sample sequenced in a study of blood T cell repertoires in COVID-19. TCRdb's table, derived via immunoSEQ multiplex PCR, lists solely in-frame clones and lacks some. Of 80,000 to 100,000 clones in the sample, about 89% were seen once. The sequenced sample was peripheral blood. These receptors came from a human donor with active COVID-19. The donor label of this sample is uncertain.

The chain links TRBV6-1 to TRBJ1-2, with 8 positions matching TRBD1. The CDR3 is 16 amino acids. Germline V gene lookup returns CDR1 MNHNS and CDR2 SASEGT. Trimming at V came to 4 bases and at J to 2 bases, leaving 9 bases not matched to a gene. CDR3: CASSAGDRDRNYGYTF. Written as DNA, the CDR3 is TGTGCCAGCAGTGCGGGCGACCGGGACAGGAACTATGGCTACACCTTC.

The CDR3 region has the DNA TGTGCCAGCAGGAATCCGTACAGGGGTCGGGAGACCCAGTACTTC. Translated: CASRNPYRGRETQYF. The chain recombines TRBV11-2 with TRBJ2-5; 7 nucleotides match TRBD1. Germline V gene data show CDR1 as SGHAT and CDR2 as FQNNGV. There are 15 residues in the CDR3. J gave up 5 bases and V 6 bases, and 12 bases lay outside the gene matches.

The chain links TRBV5-8 to TRBJ2-1, with 10 bases identical to TRBD2. The junction had 9 bases not matched to a gene; V was cut back by 0 bases and J by 0 bases. Germline CDR1 and CDR2: SGHTS and YDEGEE. This CDR3 region has 19 residues. CDR3 bases: TGTGCCAGCAGCTTGGCGGCACTAGCGGGGCCCAGCTCCTACAATGAGCAGTTCTTC. The encoded protein is CASSLAALAGPSSYNEQFF.

The chain uses TRBV27 and TRBJ2-3; D is possibly TRBD2 (6 bases). Germline V gene data show CDR1 as MNHEY and CDR2 as SMNVEV (reference sequence). The CDR3 has 19 amino acids. V was shortened by 1 base and J by 2 bases, with 22 bases between the two germline ends. The CDR3 spells CASSLLGSGWDSNTDTQYF. The CDR3, as DNA: TGTGCCAGCAGTTTATTGGGCTCCGGTTGGGACTCAAACACAGATACGCAGTATTTT.

This clone was recorded a few times. This chain connects TRBV5-1 to TRBJ1-4; D gene unclear. The CDR3 runs 11 residues. From germline, CDR1 is SGHRS and CDR2 YFSETQ. The ends were cut back, 2 bases at V and 6 bases at J, with 2 bases in the middle. CDR3: CASSFYEKLFF. CDR3 bases: TGCGCCAGCAGCTTCTATGAAAAACTGTTTTTT.

This chain joins TRBV25-1 and TRBJ2-2; D gene ambiguous. CDR3 length equals 14 residues. Trimming cost V 2 bases and J 3 bases, with 7 bases left between them. Germline CDR1 reads MGHDK; CDR2 reads SYGVNS. The CDR3 loop is CASSERRDTGELFF. CDR3 bases: TGTGCCAGCAGTGAACGTAGAGACACCGGGGAGCTGTTTTTT. The variable domain in full, with the rest retrieved from reference TRBV25-1 and TRBJ2-2, is EADIYQTPRYLVIGTGKKITLECSQTMGHDKMYWYQQDPGMELHLIHYSYGVNSTEKGDLSSESTVSRIRTEHFPLTLESARPSHTSQYLCASSERRDTGELFFGEGSRLTVL.

The rearrangement links TRBV9 to TRBJ2-3, with TRBD1 as a possible D gene (5 bases). The CDR3 loop spans 15 amino acids. Germline CDR1 and CDR2: SGDLS and YYNGEE. The ends were cut back, 0 bases at V and 7 bases at J, with 15 bases in the middle. CDR3 region: CASSVDAAGLNTQYF. The CDR3 DNA reads TGTGCCAGCAGCGTAGACGCGGCAGGGCTAAATACGCAGTATTTT.

The chain couples TRBV5-1 to TRBJ1-3; weak D call: TRBD1 (5 bases). CDR3 length: 13 amino acids. Trimming removed 4 bases at V and 3 bases at J, with 8 bases between. Germline CDR1 and CDR2: SGHRS and YFSETQ. CDR3 sequence (DNA): TGCGCCAGCAGCGCGGGACTTGGAAACACCATATATTTT. Its translation: CASSAGLGNTIYF.

This sequence joins TRBV29-1 and TRBJ2-2, with TRBD1 matching over 8 bases. V dropped 6 bases and J dropped 5; count of bases not matched to a gene: 11. This CDR3 region has 15 residues. Germline assignment: CDR1 SQVTM and CDR2 ANQGSEA. CDR3 DNA: TGCAGCGTCAAAGGGGGGACAGGCCCTACCGGGGAGCTGTTTTTT. Protein product: CSVKGGTGPTGELFF.

The count of this clone is one. This chain connects TRBV4-1 to TRBJ1-3; no clear D gene. This CDR3 contains 18 residues. Germline-derived CDR1 and CDR2 are MGHRA and YSYEKL. The ends were cut back, 2 bases at V and 0 bases at J, with 17 bases in the middle. CDR3 nucleotide sequence: TGCGCCAGCAGCCAATTTCCTTCCGGGTCCAGCTCTGGAAACACCATATATTTT. Translation: CASSQFPSGSSSGNTIYF.

The chain carries TRBV10-2 and TRBJ2-1; the match to TRBD1 covers 9 bases. V trimming: 0 bases; J trimming: 12 bases; junction bases outside the gene matches: 9. The CDR3 spans 15 residues. Germline lookup yields CDR1 WSHSY and CDR2 SAAADI. This CDR3 is CASSESGDRDIGQFF. The CDR3 DNA reads as TGCGCCAGCAGTGAGTCTGGGGACAGGGATATTGGGCAGTTCTTC.

This clone was observed once. The chain links TRBV13 to TRBJ2-7; D might be TRBD2 (5 bases). V was shortened by 2 bases and J by 6 bases, with 11 bases between the two germline ends. There are 13 residues in the CDR3. The germline CDR1 and CDR2 sequences are PRHDT and FYEKMQ (reference sequence). CDR3 residues: CASSLIGESEQYF. The DNA for the CDR3 is TGTGCCAGCAGCTTAATCGGGGAGAGCGAGCAGTACTTC.

This clone appeared a few times. Other DNA sequences from this sample encode an identical CDR3 as well. The rearrangement joins TRBV9 to TRBJ2-5, with a weak D call TRBD2 (5 bases). V was shortened by 4 bases and J by 5 bases, with 12 bases between the two germline ends. The CDR3 covers 13 residues. Germline loops: CDR1 SGDLS, CDR2 YYNGEE. The CDR3 region is CASSPPSGETQYF. CDR3 DNA sequence: TGTGCCAGCAGCCCCCCGTCGGGGGAGACCCAGTACTTC.